This T cell receptor beta chain appears in the sequencing data of a study of T cell responses to AZD1222 COVID-19 vaccine. Notes on the study in general: Unmutated variant regions are reportedly the target of nearly half of TCRs that are spike-specific. Increases in Spike-specific TCR breadth and depth were seen after two AZD1222 doses. Most donors were white British and more were female, and clonal diversity was possibly underestimated.

Profiling relied on immunoSEQ multiplex PCR, and the TCRdb table lists in-frame clones only, not all of them. Here the sample spans over 95,000 clones, around 84% being singletons. The V gene end was trimmed by 5 bases and the J gene end by 1 base; junction bases not matched to a gene: 4. The V gene's germline CDR1 is SEHNR and CDR2 FQNEAQ (reference sequence). The CDR3 is 15 amino acids. This clone was recorded once. Its specificity is unknown. This specimen consisted of peripheral blood, obtained 28 days after the second AZD1222 dose. The V and J genes are TRBV7-9 and TRBJ2-1; 8 nucleotides match TRBD2. This TCR was recovered from an adult who received the AZD1222 COVID-19 vaccine. CDR3 amino acids: CASSRGGGSYNEQFF. In nucleotides, the CDR3 is TGTGCCAGCAGCCGGGGGGGTGGTTCCTACAATGAGCAGTTCTTC.